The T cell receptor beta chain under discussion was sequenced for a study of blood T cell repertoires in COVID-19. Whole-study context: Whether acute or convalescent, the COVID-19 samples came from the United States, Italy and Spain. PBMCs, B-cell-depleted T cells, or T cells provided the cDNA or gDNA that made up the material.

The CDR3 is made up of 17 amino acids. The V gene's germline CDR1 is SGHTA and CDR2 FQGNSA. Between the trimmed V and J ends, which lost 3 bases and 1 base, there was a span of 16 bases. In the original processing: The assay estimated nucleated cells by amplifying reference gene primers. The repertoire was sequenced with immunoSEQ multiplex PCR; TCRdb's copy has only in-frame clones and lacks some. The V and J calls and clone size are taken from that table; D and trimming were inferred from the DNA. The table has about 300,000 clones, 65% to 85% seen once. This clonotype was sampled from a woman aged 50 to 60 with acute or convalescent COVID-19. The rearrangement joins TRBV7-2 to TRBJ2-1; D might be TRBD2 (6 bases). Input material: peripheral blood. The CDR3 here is CASSFGIAASSYNEQFF. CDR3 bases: TGTGCCAGCAGCTTCGGAATAGCGGCCTCATCCTACAATGAGCAGTTCTTC. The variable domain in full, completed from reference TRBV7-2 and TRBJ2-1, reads GAGVSQSPSNKVTEKGKDVELRCDPISGHTALYWYRQSLGQGLEFLIYFQGNSAPDKSGLPSDRFSAERTGGSVSTLTIQRTQQEDSAVYLCASSFGIAASSYNEQFFGPGTRLTVL.